The text below deals with one TCR beta chain. J was trimmed by 5 bases and V by 4 bases; bases with no gene match: 8. CDR3 length: 15 residues. CDR1 and CDR2 from the germline V gene are SGHRS and YFSETQ. Clinical history as reported by participants underpinned cohort assignment. Original processing notes: Amplification of reference gene primers was used by the study to estimate nucleated cell counts. Sequencing used immunoSEQ multiplex PCR; TCRdb keeps in-frame clones, though not all of them. The D gene and trimming were derived from the DNA, and the V and J assignments and clone size from that table. The data contain about half a million clones, around 85% of them seen just once; the ten biggest clones take up approximately 8%. These data are taken from a study of blood T cell repertoires in COVID-19.

This chain uses TRBV5-1 with TRBJ1-4, with 7 positions matching TRBD1. The sequence was obtained from a woman aged 60-70 years who had recovered from COVID-19. Sequencing was done on a sample of PBMCs or T cells enriched from blood (not recorded which). The CDR3 reads CASSLLGTANEKLFF. CDR3 nucleotide sequence: TGCGCCAGCAGCCTTCTTGGGACAGCAAATGAAAAACTGTTTTTT.